The text below deals with one TCR beta chain. CDR1 and CDR2 (germline): SGHVS, FQNEAQ. The CDR3 has 13 amino acids. The germline V and J ends were trimmed by 7 bases and 1 base, with 9 bases remaining between them. MiXCR, applied by TCRdb to the 5' RACE reads, yields one record per CDR3 protein. The sample has roughly 100,000 distinct CDR3 sequences, around 24% seen once. This record comes from a study of CD8 T cells in ankylosing spondylitis. Sequenced material: synovial fluid, either unsorted or a sorted T cell fraction (not recorded which). This sequence was found in a male donor with ankylosing spondylitis. The genes are TRBV7-8 and TRBJ2-3; tentative D call: TRBD1 (6 bases). In nucleotides, the CDR3 is TGTGCCAGCACCCAGGGGCGCACAGATACGCAGTATTTT. This encodes CASTQGRTDTQYF.